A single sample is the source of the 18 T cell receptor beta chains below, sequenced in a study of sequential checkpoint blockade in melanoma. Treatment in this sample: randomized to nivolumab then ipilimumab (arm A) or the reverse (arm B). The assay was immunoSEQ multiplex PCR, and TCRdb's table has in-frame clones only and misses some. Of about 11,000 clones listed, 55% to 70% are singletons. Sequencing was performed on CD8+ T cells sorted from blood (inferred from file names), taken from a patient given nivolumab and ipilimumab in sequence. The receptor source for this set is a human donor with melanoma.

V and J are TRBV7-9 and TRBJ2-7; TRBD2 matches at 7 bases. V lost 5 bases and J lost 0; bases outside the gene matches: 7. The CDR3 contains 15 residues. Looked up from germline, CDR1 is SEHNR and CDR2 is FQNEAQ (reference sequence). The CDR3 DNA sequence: TGTGCCAGCAGCCCCCTGCGGGAGACCTCCTACGAGCAGTACTTC. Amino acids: CASSPLRETSYEQYF.

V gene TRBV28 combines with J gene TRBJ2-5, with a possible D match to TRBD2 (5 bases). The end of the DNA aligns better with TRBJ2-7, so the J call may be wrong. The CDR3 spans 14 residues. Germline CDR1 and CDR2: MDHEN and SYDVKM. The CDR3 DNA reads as TGTGCCAGCAGTTTAGAGGGCAGCTCCTACGAGCAGTACTTC. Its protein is CASSLEGSSYEQYF.

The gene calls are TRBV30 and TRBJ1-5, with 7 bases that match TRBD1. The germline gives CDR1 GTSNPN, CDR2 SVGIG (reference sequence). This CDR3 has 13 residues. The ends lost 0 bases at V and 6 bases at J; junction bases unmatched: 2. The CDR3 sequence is CAWSVQGSQPQHF. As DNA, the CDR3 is TGTGCCTGGAGTGTACAGGGGAGTCAGCCCCAGCATTTT.

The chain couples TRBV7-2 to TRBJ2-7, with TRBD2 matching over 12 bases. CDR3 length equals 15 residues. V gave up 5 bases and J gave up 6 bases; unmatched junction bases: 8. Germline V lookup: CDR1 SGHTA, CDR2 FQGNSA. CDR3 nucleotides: TGTGCCAGCAGCCCCGGACTAGCGGGAACCGGCGAGCAGTACTTC. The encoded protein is CASSPGLAGTGEQYF.

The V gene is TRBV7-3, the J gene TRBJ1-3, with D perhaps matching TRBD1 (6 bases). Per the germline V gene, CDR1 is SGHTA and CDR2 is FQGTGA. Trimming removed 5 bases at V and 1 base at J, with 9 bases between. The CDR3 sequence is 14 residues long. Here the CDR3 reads CASSIGGSGNTIYF. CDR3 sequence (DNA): TGTGCCAGCAGCATAGGGGGATCTGGAAACACCATATATTTT.

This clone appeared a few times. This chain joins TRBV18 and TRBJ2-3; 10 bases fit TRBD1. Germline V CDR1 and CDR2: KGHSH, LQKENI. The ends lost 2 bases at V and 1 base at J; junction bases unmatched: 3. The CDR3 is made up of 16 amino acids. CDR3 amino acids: CASSPSGTGGTDTQYF. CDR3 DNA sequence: TGTGCCAGCTCACCATCTGGGACAGGGGGCACAGATACGCAGTATTTT.

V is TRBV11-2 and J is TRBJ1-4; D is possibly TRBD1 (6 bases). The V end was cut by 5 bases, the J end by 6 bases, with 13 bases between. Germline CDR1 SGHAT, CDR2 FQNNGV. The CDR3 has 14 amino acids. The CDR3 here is CASSLQGIDEKLFF. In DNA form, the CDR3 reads TGTGCCAGCAGCCTCCAGGGGATAGATGAAAAACTGTTTTTT.

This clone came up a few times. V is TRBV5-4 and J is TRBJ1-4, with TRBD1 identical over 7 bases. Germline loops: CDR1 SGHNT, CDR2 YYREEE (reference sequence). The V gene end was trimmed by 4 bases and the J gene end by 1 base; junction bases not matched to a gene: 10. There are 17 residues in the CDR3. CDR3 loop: CASSMDRLRGTNEKLFF. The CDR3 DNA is TGTGCCAGCAGCATGGACAGGTTGCGGGGAACTAATGAAAAACTGTTTTTT.

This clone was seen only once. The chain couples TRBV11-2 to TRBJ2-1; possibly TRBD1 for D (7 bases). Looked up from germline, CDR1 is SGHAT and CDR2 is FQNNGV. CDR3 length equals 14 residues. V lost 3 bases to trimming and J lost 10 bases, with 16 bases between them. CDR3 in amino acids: CASSLAGQLTEQFF. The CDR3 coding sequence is TGTGCCAGCAGCTTGGCGGGACAGCTGACCGAGCAGTTCTTC.

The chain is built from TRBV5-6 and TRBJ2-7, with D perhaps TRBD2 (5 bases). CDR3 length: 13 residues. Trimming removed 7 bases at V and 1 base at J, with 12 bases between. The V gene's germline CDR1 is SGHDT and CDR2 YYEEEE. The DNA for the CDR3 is TGTGCCAGCTTAGGAGAGGGTTCCTACGAGCAGTACTTC. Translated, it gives CASLGEGSYEQYF.

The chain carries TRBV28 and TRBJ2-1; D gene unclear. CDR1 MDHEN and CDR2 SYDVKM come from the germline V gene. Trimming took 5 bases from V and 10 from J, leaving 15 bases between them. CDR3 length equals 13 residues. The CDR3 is CASSPPRWQEQFF. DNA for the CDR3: TGTGCCAGCAGTCCGCCCCGTTGGCAGGAGCAGTTCTTC.

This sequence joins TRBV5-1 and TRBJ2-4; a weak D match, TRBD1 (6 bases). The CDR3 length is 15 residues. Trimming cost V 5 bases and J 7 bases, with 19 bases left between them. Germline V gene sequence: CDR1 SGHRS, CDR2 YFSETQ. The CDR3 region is CASSITTGLGNIQYF. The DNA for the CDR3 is TGCGCCAGCAGTATTACCACAGGGCTGGGGAACATTCAGTACTTC. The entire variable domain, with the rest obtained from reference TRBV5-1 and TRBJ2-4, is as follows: KAGVTQTPRYLIKTRGQQVTLSCSPISGHRSVSWYQQTPGQGLQFLFEYFSETQRNKGNFPGRFSGRQFSNSRSEMNVSTLELGDSALYLCASSITTGLGNIQYFGAGTRLSVL.

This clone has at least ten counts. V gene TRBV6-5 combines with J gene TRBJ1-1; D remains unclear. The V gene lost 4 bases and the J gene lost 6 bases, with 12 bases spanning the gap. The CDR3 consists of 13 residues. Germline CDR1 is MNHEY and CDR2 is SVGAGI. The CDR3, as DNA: TGTGCCAGCAGTTCATTCCGGGTGGCTGAAGCTTTCTTT. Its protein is CASSSFRVAEAFF.

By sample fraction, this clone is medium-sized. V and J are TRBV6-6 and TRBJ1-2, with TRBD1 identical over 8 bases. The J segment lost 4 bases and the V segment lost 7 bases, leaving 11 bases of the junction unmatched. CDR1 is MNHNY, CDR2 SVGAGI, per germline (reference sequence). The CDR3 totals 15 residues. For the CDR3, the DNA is TGTGCCAGCACTCCGACAGGGGCCGGTAGCTATGGCTACACCTTC. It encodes CASTPTGAGSYGYTF.

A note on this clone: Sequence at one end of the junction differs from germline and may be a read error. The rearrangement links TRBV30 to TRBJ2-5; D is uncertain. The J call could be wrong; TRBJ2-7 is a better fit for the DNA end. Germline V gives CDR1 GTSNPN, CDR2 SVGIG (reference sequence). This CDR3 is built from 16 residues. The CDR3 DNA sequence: TGTGCCCGGAGTGAACTGACTTTCACTACATCCTACGAGCAGTACTTC. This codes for CARSELTFTTSYEQYF.

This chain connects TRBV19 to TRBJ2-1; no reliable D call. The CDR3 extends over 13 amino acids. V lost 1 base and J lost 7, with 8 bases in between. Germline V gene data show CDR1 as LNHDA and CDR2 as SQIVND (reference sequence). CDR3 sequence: CASSIAGTNEQFF. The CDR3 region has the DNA TGTGCCAGTAGTATAGCGGGTACGAATGAGCAGTTCTTC.

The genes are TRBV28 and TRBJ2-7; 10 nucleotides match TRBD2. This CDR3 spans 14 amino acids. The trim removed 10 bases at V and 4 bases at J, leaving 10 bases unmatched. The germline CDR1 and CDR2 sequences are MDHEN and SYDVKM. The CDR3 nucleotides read TGTGCCACCCACACTAGCGGGGCTAAATACGAGCAGTACTTC. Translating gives CATHTSGAKYEQYF.

The CDR3 sequence: CASSEWGQGDSYEQYF. DNA of the CDR3: TGTGCCAGCAGCGAGTGGGGACAGGGGGACTCCTACGAGCAGTACTTC. The V and J genes are TRBV11-2 and TRBJ2-7, with TRBD1 matching over 11 bases. J lost 0 bases, V lost 5 bases, and 6 bases had no gene match. Germline CDR1 reads SGHAT; CDR2 reads FQNNGV. The CDR3 is made up of 16 amino acids.